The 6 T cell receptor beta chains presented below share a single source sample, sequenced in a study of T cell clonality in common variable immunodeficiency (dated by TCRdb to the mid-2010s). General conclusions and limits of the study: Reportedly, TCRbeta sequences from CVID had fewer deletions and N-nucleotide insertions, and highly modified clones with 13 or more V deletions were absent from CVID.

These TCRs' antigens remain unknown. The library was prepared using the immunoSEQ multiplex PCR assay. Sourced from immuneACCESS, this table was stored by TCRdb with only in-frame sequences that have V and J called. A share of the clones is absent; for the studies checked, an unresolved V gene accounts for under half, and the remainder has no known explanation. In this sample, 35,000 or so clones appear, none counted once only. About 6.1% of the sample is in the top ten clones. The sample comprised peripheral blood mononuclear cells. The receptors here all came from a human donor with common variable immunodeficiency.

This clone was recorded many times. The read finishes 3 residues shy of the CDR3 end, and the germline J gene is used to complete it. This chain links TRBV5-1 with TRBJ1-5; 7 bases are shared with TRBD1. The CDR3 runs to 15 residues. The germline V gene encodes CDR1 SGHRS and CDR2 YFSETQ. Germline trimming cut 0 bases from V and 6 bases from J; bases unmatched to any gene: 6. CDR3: CASSLEGASVQPQHF. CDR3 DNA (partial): TGCGCCAGCAGCTTGGAGGGGGCGAGTGTTCAGCCC.

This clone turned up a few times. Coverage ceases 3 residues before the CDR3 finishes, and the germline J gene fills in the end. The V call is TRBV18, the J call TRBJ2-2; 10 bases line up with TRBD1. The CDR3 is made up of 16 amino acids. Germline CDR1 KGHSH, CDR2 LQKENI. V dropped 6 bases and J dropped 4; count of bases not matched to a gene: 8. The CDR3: CASSQAGTGATGELFF. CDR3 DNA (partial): TGTGCCAGCTCCCAAGCCGGGACAGGGGCCACCGGGGAG.

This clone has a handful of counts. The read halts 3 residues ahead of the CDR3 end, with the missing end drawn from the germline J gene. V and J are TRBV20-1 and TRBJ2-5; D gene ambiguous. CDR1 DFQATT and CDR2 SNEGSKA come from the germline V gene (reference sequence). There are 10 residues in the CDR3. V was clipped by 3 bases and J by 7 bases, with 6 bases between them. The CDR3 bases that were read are TGCAGTGCTAGTTCGGGGACC. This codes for CSASSGT. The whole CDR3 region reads CSASSGTQYF.

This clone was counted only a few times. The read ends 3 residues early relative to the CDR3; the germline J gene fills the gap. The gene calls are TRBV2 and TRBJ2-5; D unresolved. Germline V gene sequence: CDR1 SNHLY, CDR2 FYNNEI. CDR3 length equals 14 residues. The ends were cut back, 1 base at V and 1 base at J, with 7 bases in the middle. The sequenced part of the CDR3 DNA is TGTGCCAGCAGTGAAGAGACACTCCAAGAGACC. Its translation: CASSEETLQET. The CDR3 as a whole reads CASSEETLQETQYF.

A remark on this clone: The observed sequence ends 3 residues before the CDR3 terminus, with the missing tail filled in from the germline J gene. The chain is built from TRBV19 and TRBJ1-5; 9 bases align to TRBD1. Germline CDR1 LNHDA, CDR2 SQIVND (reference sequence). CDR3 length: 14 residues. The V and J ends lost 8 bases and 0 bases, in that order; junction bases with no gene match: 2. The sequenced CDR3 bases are TGTGCCAGTTTGGACAGGGGTAGCAATCAGCCC. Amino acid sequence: CASLDRGSNQP. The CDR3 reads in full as CASLDRGSNQPQHF.

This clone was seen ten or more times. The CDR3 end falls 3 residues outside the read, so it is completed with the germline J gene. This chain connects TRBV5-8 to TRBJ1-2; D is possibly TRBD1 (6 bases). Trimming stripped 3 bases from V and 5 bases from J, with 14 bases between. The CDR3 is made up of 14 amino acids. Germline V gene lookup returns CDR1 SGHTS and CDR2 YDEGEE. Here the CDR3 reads CASSSWGREYGYTF. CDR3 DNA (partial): TGTGCCAGCAGCTCTTGGGGGCGCGAGTATGGC.